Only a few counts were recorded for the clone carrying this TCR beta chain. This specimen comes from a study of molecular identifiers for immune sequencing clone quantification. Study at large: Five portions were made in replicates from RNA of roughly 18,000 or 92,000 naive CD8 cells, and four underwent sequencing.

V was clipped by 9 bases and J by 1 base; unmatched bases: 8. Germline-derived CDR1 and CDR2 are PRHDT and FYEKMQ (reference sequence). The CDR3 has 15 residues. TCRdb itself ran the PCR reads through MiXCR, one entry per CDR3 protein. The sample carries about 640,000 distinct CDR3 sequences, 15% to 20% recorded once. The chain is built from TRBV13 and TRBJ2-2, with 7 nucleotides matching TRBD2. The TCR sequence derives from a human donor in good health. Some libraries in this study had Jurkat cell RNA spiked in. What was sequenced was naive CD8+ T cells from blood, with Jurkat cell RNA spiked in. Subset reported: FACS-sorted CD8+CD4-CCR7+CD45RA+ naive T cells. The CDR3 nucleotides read TGTGCCAGTAAATCGGGGGGTGAGAACACCGGGGAGCTGTTTTTT. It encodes CASKSGGENTGELFF.